This T cell receptor (beta chain) was recovered during a study of T cells in Graves' hyperthyroidism and ophthalmopathy. Overall study findings and caveats: In the blood, most expanded thyroid clonotypes above 0.001 appeared as well.

In this sample, this clonotype turned up many times. The antigen is unknown. The CDR3 runs to 15 residues. After removal of 4 bases from V and 4 bases from J, the junction contained 4 bases not matched to a gene. CDR1 and CDR2 (germline): MNHEY, SMNVEV (reference sequence). The TCR beta CDR3 regions underwent amplification using RNA transcripts as the source. A first-round RT-PCR of the TCR CDR3 used the HTBI primer set. One entry per CDR3 protein results from TCRdb running MiXCR on the multiplex PCR reads. The data show about 360,000 distinct CDR3 sequences, less than 15% seen once. This chain connects TRBV27 to TRBJ2-1; 10 positions match TRBD1. Sample: blood. The origin of this receptor is a woman aged 18-29 years with Graves' hyperthyroidism. The CDR3 region is CASSWGTGAYNEQFF. CDR3 sequence (DNA): TGTGCCAGCAGTTGGGGGACAGGGGCATACAATGAGCAGTTCTTC.